These 2 T cell receptor beta chains were all obtained from the same sample, sequenced in a study of T cells in Graves' hyperthyroidism and ophthalmopathy. Amplified regions were TCR beta CDR3 sequences from RNA transcripts. TCR CDR3 underwent first-round RT-PCR with the HTBI primer set. MiXCR, run by TCRdb on the multiplex PCR reads, gives a single entry per CDR3 protein. The repertoire holds more than 350,000 distinct CDR3 sequences, 15% seen once, with around a third in the top ten. Sample: blood. These receptors all come from a woman aged 25 to 45 with Graves' hyperthyroidism.

This clonotype occurred many times. This sequence joins TRBV12-3 or TRBV12-4 and TRBJ1-2; 8 nucleotides align to TRBD1. V shed 2 bases, J shed 8 bases, and the junction held 4 bases outside the gene matches. The CDR3 length is 13 residues. CDR3 region: CASSLKGTGGYTF. For the CDR3, the DNA is TGTGCCAGCAGTTTAAAGGGGACAGGAGGCTACACCTTC.

This clonotype has more than one count but fewer than ten. The junction departs from germline at one end; a sequencing error may be responsible. V is TRBV3-1 and J is TRBJ1-2, with 9 positions matching TRBD1. CDR3 size: 14 residues. Germline CDR1 reads LGHDT; CDR2 reads YNNKEL (reference sequence). The CDR3 sequence: CASSQGQGGYGYTF. As DNA, the CDR3 is TGCGCCAGCAGCCAGGGACAGGGCGGCTATGGCTACACCTTC.